Listed below are T cell receptor beta chains from one sample, sequenced in a study of CD8 T cells in ankylosing spondylitis. TCRdb reanalysed the 5' RACE reads using MiXCR and keeps one entry per CDR3 protein. Among approximately 7,300 distinct CDR3 sequences listed, more than 7.5% were seen once. Sequenced input: blood, either unsorted or a sorted T cell fraction (not recorded which). Receptors were obtained from a male donor with ankylosing spondylitis or in good health (not recorded which). Each CDR3 is given with its conserved first and last residue. The D gene is left open where the match is weak. Clone sizes are given selectively: once, few, many, or a class where the clone is expanded.

TGTGCCAGCAGCGTAGGGGACTTTTACACCGGGGAGCTGTTTTTT	CASSVGDFYTGELFF	NA	TRBJ2-2	TRBV9	many
TGTGCCAGCAGCGCCTCCCCGGGACAGGGAATATACAATGAGCAGTTCTTC	CASSASPGQGIYNEQFF	TRBD1	TRBJ2-1	TRBV9	NA
TGTGCCAGCAGCGTAAACAGGGGACTCTCTGGGGCCAACGTCCTGACTTTC	CASSVNRGLSGANVLTF	NA	TRBJ2-6	TRBV9	medium-sized
TGTGCCAGCAGCGGAAGGGGACTGAGAGCCGGGGAGCTGTTTTTT	CASSGRGLRAGELFF	NA	TRBJ2-2	TRBV9	NA
TGTGCCAGCAGCCCCACGGGGACAGATACGCAGTATTTT	CASSPTGTDTQYF	NA	TRBJ2-3	TRBV9	many
TGTGCCAGCAGCGTAGCAGGACTAGCGCAAGAGACCCAGTACTTC	CASSVAGLAQETQYF	TRBD2	TRBJ2-5	TRBV9	medium-sized
TGTGCCAGCAGCAATCTCAAGGGGACGGGCACAGATACGCAGTATTTT	CASSNLKGTGTDTQYF	NA	TRBJ2-3	TRBV21-1	few
TGTGCCAGCAGCCCCGGGGGGACAGACTACAATGAGCAGTTCTTC	CASSPGGTDYNEQFF	NA	TRBJ2-1	TRBV9	medium-sized
TGTGCCAGCAGCGTAGTAGGTGCCTCTGGAAACACCATATATTTT	CASSVVGASGNTIYF	NA	TRBJ1-3	TRBV9	medium-sized
TGTGCCAGCAGCGTGCAGGGGGCAAGCTATGGCTACACCTTC	CASSVQGASYGYTF	TRBD1	TRBJ1-2	TRBV9	many
TGTGCCAGCAGCCCCCCGGCGGCAGATACGCAGTATTTT	CASSPPAADTQYF	NA	TRBJ2-3	TRBV9	many
TGTGCCAGCAGCGTACTCGCGGGAGGGCCGGGGGATACGCAGTATTTT	CASSVLAGGPGDTQYF	TRBD2	TRBJ2-3	TRBV9	medium-sized
TGTGCCAGCAGCGTAGAAGGGGCCAGAGAGCAGTTCTTC	CASSVEGAREQFF	NA	TRBJ2-1	TRBV9	many
TGTGCCAGCAGCCCGGTGACTGCCTACAATGAGCAGTTCTTC	CASSPVTAYNEQFF	NA	TRBJ2-1	TRBV9	NA
TGTGCCAGCAGCGTAGCTGGGGGAGGTGAAGCTTTCTTT	CASSVAGGGEAFF	NA	TRBJ1-1	TRBV9	medium-sized
TGTGCCAGCAGCCCAAACCTGGCGACAAATTACAATGAGCAGTTCTTC	CASSPNLATNYNEQFF	NA	TRBJ2-1	TRBV9	few
TGTGCCAGCAGCGTAGCTACGACCAGACGGAGCACAGATACGCAGTATTTT	CASSVATTRRSTDTQYF	NA	TRBJ2-3	TRBV9	many
TGTGCCAGCAGCTTTACTTGGGATTCCGGGGAGCTGTTTTTT	CASSFTWDSGELFF	NA	TRBJ2-2	TRBV9	many
TGTGCCAGCAGCGCAAAAGTGGACAGGGTGGGCACCGGGGAGCTGTTTTTT	CASSAKVDRVGTGELFF	TRBD1	TRBJ2-2	TRBV9	NA
TGTGCCAGCAGCGCCGACGGGGGGGCGGAGGGAAATGAGCAGTTCTTC	CASSADGGAEGNEQFF	TRBD2	TRBJ2-1	TRBV9	many
TGTGCCAGCAGCGGGTACCACAGGGTCGGTAACTATGGCTACACCTTC	CASSGYHRVGNYGYTF	NA	TRBJ1-2	TRBV9	many
TGTGCCAGCAGCGCGGGACAGGGGGCGACCTATGGCTACACCTTC	CASSAGQGATYGYTF	TRBD1	TRBJ1-2	TRBV9	many
TGTGCCAGCAGCCCCTCGCCAGGACAGCATCAGTTCTTC	CASSPSPGQHQFF	NA	TRBJ2-1	TRBV9	many
TGTGCCAGCAGCGTAGGAGGGCGAACACCGTACAATGAGCAGTTCTTC	CASSVGGRTPYNEQFF	NA	TRBJ2-1	TRBV9	NA
TGTGCCAGAAGCACTGAGTGGGGGAACACCATATATTTT	CARSTEWGNTIYF	NA	TRBJ1-3	TRBV9	NA
TGTGCCAGCAGCGTAGGGGACAGGGGGCCATATGGCTACACCTTC	CASSVGDRGPYGYTF	TRBD1	TRBJ1-2	TRBV9	medium-sized
TGTGCCAGCAGCGTAGAGGGTAGCGGGAGCACAGATACGCAGTATTTT	CASSVEGSGSTDTQYF	TRBD2	TRBJ2-3	TRBV9	many
TGTGCCAGCAGCGTGGAGGGGGGGCTGAACACTGAAGCTTTCTTT	CASSVEGGLNTEAFF	NA	TRBJ1-1	TRBV9	few
TGTGCCAGCAGCGTCCAGCCCGGCGGGGAGCTGTTTTTT	CASSVQPGGELFF	NA	TRBJ2-2	TRBV9	medium-sized
TGTGCCAGCAGCGGACTAGCGGGTGCATCGGGAGATACGCAGTATTTT	CASSGLAGASGDTQYF	TRBD2	TRBJ2-3	TRBV9	medium-sized
TGTGCCAGCAGCGTTTCCGGGAGGAACACTGAAGCTTTCTTT	CASSVSGRNTEAFF	NA	TRBJ1-1	TRBV9	medium-sized
TGTGCCAGCAGCCCCGGACTGAGCGGGGGATATAATAGGGCAGATACGCAGTATTTT	CASSPGLSGGYNRADTQYF	TRBD2	TRBJ2-3	TRBV9	medium-sized
TGTGCCAGCAGCGTTAGCGGGTATTACAATGAGCAGTTCTTC	CASSVSGYYNEQFF	TRBD2	TRBJ2-1	TRBV9	many
TGTGCCAGCAGCCAGGGTGGCAATCAGCCCCAGCATTTT	CASSQGGNQPQHF	NA	TRBJ1-5	TRBV9	many
TGTGCCAGCAGCGTAGTTCACGGGGAGCTGTTTTTT	CASSVVHGELFF	NA	TRBJ2-2	TRBV9	few
TGTGCCAGCAGCGTAAACGGGGGGTACAATGAGCAGTTCTTC	CASSVNGGYNEQFF	TRBD2	TRBJ2-1	TRBV9	few
TGTGCCAGCAGCGTAGCGGGCCAGTTTCCGGAGACCCAGTACTTC	CASSVAGQFPETQYF	NA	TRBJ2-5	TRBV9	NA
TGTGCCAGCAGCGCTAGAGGCCTGAGCGGGGGGCTCTACAATGAGCAGTTCTTC	CASSARGLSGGLYNEQFF	TRBD2	TRBJ2-1	TRBV9	few
TGTGCCAGCAGCGTAGGAGGCGGGAGCTCCTACAATGAGCAGTTCTTC	CASSVGGGSSYNEQFF	TRBD2	TRBJ2-1	TRBV9	medium-sized
TGTGCCAGCAGCGTAATGGGTGGGGCCGGGGAGCTGTTTTTT	CASSVMGGAGELFF	NA	TRBJ2-2	TRBV9	few
TGTGCCAGCAGCGTAGACAGGGGGCCCTATGGCTACACCTTC	CASSVDRGPYGYTF	TRBD1	TRBJ1-2	TRBV9	medium-sized
TGTGCCAGCAGCGAGGGTTCGAACACTGAAGCTTTCTTT	CASSEGSNTEAFF	NA	TRBJ1-1	TRBV9	medium-sized
TGTGCCAGCGGGGGGGAAAGCACAGATACGCAGTATTTT	CASGGESTDTQYF	TRBD2	TRBJ2-3	TRBV9	many
TGTGCCAGCAGCACCCGCGCCGGGACTAGCGGGAGTATCACAGATACGCAGTATTTT	CASSTRAGTSGSITDTQYF	TRBD2	TRBJ2-3	TRBV9	medium-sized